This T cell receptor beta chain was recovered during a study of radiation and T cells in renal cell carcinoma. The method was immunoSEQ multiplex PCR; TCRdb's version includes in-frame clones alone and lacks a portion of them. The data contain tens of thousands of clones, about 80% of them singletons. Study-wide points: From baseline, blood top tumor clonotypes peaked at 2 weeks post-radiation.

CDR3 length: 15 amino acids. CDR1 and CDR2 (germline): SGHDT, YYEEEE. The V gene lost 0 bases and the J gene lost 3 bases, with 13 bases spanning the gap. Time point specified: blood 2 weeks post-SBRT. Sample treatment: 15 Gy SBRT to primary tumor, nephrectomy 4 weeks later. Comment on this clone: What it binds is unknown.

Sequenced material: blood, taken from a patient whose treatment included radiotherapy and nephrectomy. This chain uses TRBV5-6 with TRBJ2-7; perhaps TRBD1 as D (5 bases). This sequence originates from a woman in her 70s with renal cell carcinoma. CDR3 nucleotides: TGTGCCAGCAGCTTGGTAAAGGGGCTAGGCTACGAGCAGTACTTC. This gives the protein CASSLVKGLGYEQYF.